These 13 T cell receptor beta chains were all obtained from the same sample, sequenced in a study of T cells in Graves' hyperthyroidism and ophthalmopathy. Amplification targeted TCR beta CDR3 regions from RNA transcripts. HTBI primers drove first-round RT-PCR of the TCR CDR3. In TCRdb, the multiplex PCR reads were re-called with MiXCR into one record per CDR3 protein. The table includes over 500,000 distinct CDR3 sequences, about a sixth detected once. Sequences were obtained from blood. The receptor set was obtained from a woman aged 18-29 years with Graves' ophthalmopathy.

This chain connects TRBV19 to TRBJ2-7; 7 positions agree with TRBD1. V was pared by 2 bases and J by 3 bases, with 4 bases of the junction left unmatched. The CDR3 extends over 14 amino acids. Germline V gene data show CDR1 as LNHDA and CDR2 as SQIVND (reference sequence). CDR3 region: CASSIKGAIYEQYF. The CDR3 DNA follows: TGTGCCAGTAGTATAAAGGGGGCCATCTACGAGCAGTACTTC.

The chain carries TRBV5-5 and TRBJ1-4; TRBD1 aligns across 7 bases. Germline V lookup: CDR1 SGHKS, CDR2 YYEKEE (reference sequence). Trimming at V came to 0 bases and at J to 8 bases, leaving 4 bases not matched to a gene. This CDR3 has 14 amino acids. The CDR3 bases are TGTGCCAGCAGCTTGGACAGGGGCGAGGAAAAACTGTTTTTT. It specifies CASSLDRGEEKLFF.

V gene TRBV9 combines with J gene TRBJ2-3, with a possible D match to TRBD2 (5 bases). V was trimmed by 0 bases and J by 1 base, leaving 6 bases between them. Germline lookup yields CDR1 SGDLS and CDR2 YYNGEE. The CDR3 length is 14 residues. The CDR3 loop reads CASSVDGGTDTQYF. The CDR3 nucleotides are TGTGCCAGCAGCGTAGACGGGGGCACAGATACGCAGTATTTT.

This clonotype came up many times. The CDR3 region is CASSLSGTIGYEQYF. In DNA form, the CDR3 reads TGCGCCAGCAGCTTGTCCGGGACGATAGGCTACGAGCAGTACTTC. The gene calls are TRBV5-1 and TRBJ2-7; D assignment may be TRBD1 or TRBD2 (5 bases each). This CDR3 comprises 15 residues. Per the germline V gene, CDR1 is SGHRS and CDR2 is YFSETQ. V was cut by 1 base and J by 3 bases, with 14 bases left in between.

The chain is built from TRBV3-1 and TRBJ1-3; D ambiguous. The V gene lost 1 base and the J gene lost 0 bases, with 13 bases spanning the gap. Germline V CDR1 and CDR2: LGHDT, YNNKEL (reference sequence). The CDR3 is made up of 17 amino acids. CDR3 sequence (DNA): TGTGCCAGCAGCCAAGGGGCCTCTATTTTCTCTGGAAACACCATATATTTT. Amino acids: CASSQGASIFSGNTIYF.

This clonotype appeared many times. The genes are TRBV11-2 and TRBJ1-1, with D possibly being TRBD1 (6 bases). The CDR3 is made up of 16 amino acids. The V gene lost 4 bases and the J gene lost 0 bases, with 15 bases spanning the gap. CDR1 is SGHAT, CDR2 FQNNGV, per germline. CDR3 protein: CASSSGQTSMNTEAFF. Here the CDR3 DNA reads TGTGCCAGCAGCTCCGGACAGACTAGCATGAACACTGAAGCTTTCTTT. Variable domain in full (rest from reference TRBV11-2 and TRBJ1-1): EAGVAQSPRYKIIEKRQSVAFWCNPISGHATLYWYQQILGQGPKLLIQFQNNGVVDDSQLPKDRFSAERLKGVDSTLKIQPAKLEDSAVYLCASSSGQTSMNTEAFFGQGTRLTVV.

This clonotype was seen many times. Here the CDR3 reads CASSVDNRADTQYF. CDR3 DNA sequence: TGTGCCAGCAGCGTTGACAACCGCGCAGATACGCAGTATTTT. The chain combines TRBV7-2 with TRBJ2-3; no definite D call. The CDR3 covers 14 residues. Germline V gene sequence: CDR1 SGHTA, CDR2 FQGNSA. V was pared by 5 bases and J by 4 bases, with 13 bases between.

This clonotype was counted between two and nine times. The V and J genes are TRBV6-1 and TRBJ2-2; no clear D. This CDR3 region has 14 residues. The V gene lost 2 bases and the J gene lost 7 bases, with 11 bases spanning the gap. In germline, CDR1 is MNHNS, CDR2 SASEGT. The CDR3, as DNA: TGTGCCAGCAGTGAAATAAGGAGCGACGGGGAGCTGTTTTTT. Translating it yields CASSEIRSDGELFF.

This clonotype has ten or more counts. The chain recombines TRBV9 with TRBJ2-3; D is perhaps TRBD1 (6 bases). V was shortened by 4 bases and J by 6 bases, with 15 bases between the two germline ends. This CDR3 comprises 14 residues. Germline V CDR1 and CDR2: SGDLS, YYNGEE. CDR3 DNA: TGTGCCAGCAGCCCCCAGGGGCCCACGGATACGCAGTATTTT. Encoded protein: CASSPQGPTDTQYF.

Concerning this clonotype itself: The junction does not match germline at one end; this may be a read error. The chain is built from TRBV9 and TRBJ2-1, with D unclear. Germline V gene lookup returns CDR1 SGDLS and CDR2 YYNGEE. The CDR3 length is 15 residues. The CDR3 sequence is CVSTSTPEQYNEQFF. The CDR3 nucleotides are TGTGTCAGCACCTCAACCCCAGAGCAGTACAATGAGCAGTTCTTC.

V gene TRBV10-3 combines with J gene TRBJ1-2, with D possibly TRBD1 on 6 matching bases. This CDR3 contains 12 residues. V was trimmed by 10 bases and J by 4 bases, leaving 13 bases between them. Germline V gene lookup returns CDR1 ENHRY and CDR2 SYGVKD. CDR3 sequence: CANRDTLYGYTF. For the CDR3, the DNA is TGTGCCAACCGGGACACCCTCTATGGCTACACCTTC.

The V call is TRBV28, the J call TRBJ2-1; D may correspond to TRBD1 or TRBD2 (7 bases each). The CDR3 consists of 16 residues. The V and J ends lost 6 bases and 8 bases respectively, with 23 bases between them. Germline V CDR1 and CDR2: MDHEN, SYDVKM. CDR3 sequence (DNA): TGTGCCAGCAGCCGGGGGGATGACAGGGTTAACGATGAGCAGTTCTTC. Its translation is CASSRGDDRVNDEQFF.

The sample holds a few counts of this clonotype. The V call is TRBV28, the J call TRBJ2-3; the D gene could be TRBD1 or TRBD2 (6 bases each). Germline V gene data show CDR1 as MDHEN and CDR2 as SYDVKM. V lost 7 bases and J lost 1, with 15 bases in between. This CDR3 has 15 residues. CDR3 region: CASTPRRGGTDTQYF. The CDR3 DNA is TGTGCCAGCACCCCACGGAGGGGGGGCACAGATACGCAGTATTTT.